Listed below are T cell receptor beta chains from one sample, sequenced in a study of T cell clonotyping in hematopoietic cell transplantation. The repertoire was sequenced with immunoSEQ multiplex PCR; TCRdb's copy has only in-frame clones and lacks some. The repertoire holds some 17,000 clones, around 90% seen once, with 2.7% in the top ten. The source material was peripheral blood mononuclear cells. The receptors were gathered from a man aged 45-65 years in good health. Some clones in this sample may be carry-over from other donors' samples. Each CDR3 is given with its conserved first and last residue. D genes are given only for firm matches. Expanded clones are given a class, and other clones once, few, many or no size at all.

TGTGCCAGCAGCAGGACAGGGGACAGATCACCCCTCCACTTT CASSRTGDRSPLHF NA TRBD1 TRBJ1-6 TRBV7-9
TGTGCCAGCAGGGAGCCCGGTACGTCCTACGAGCAGTACTTC CASREPGTSYEQYF NA NA TRBJ2-7 TRBV2
TGCGCCAGCAGCACCGGGACAGGGATGAACACTGAAGCTTTCTTT CASSTGTGMNTEAFF NA TRBD1 TRBJ1-1 TRBV5-1
TGTGCCAGCAGGGGGCATTCAGGAAGCAATCAGCCCCAGCATTTT CASRGHSGSNQPQHF NA NA TRBJ1-5 TRBV2
TGTGCCAGCAGCTTGAAAGGGGTTGGAAACACCATATATTTT CASSLKGVGNTIYF NA NA TRBJ1-3 TRBV5-4
TGTGCCAGCAGCACCGACAGGTCTAATTCACCCCTCCACTTT CASSTDRSNSPLHF NA NA TRBJ1-6 TRBV5-4
TGTGCCAGCGGGGTAGGGCACACCGGGGAGCTGTTTTTT CASGVGHTGELFF once NA TRBJ2-2 TRBV9
TGCGCCAGCAGCCCCGGACAGGGAGGTTCGAACACTGAAGCTTTCTTT CASSPGQGGSNTEAFF NA TRBD1 TRBJ1-1 TRBV5-1
TGTGCCAGCAGTGAAGCGCTGGGGGGCGCAGGGCCCCAGCATTTT CASSEALGGAGPQHF NA NA TRBJ1-5 TRBV2
TGTGCCAGCAGTAGATTCGACAGGAACACTGAAGCTTTCTTT CASSRFDRNTEAFF once NA TRBJ1-1 TRBV6-5
TGTGCCAGCAGCTTAGGGACAGCAGCTGAAAAACTGTTTTTT CASSLGTAAEKLFF NA NA TRBJ1-4 TRBV7-6
TGTGCCAGCAGCTGGAGGGCCAACGTCCTGACTTTC CASSWRANVLTF NA NA TRBJ2-6 TRBV13
TGTGCCAGCAGCTACCGGACAGGGAGCTACGAGCAGTACTTC CASSYRTGSYEQYF NA TRBD1 TRBJ2-7 TRBV5-4
TGTGCCAGCAGTCCCGCCGGGAGCGGCTACACCTTC CASSPAGSGYTF NA NA TRBJ1-2 TRBV6-5
TGTGCCAGCACCTTCAGCTGGGGCTATGGCTACACCTTC CASTFSWGYGYTF NA NA TRBJ1-2 TRBV28
TGTGCCAGCAGCTTGGGGAAGATAGACAATCAGCCCCAGCATTTT CASSLGKIDNQPQHF NA NA TRBJ1-5 TRBV11-1
TGTGCCAGCACGAGGGACAGCTCCTACGAGCAGTACTTC CASTRDSSYEQYF NA TRBD1 TRBJ2-7 TRBV2
TGTGCCAGCAGCCAATGGTACCAAGAGACCCAGTACTTC CASSQWYQETQYF NA NA TRBJ2-5 TRBV14
TGTGCCAGCAGCATCAGGACAGGGGGCCCGGATCCCAATCAGCCCCAGCATTTT CASSIRTGGPDPNQPQHF few TRBD1 TRBJ1-5 TRBV11-3
TGTGCCAGCAGCTTAGCGGGACTCAACACCGGGGAGCTGTTTTTT CASSLAGLNTGELFF NA NA TRBJ2-2 TRBV7-2
TGTGCCAGCAGCTGGGACAGGGGCGATTCACCCCTCCACTTT CASSWDRGDSPLHF once TRBD1 TRBJ1-6 TRBV7-9
TGTGCCAGCAGTGAACCGACAGGGGCCCGGGATGGCTACACCTTC CASSEPTGARDGYTF NA TRBD1 TRBJ1-2 TRBV6-1
TGTGCCAGCAGTTTCATGGCGGTGCCCCAAAAGCAGTACTTC CASSFMAVPQKQYF NA NA TRBJ2-7 TRBV28
TGTGCCAGCAGCTTAGGTGGGACAGAAAATCAGCCCCAGCATTTT CASSLGGTENQPQHF NA TRBD1 TRBJ1-5 TRBV7-9
TGTGCCAGCAGTGTCTCATCGCGGCCCCAGCATTTT CASSVSSRPQHF NA NA TRBJ1-5 TRBV6-1
TGTGCCAGCAGTTACTCGACACGATCCACCGGGGAGCTGTTTTTT CASSYSTRSTGELFF NA NA TRBJ2-2 TRBV6-6
TGCGCCAGCAGCTTGGCTACAGGTCCGGAGACCCAGTACTTC CASSLATGPETQYF NA NA TRBJ2-5 TRBV5-1
TGTGCCAGCAGCCTAAGTAGGGACGTCTATGGCTACACCTTC CASSLSRDVYGYTF NA NA TRBJ1-2 TRBV5-4
TGTGCCAGCTCGGAGGGAGGAGGGAACACTGAAGCTTTCTTT CASSEGGGNTEAFF NA NA TRBJ1-1 TRBV18
TGCAGCGTTCGGTCAGGAAGCAATCAGCCCCAGCATTTT CSVRSGSNQPQHF NA NA TRBJ1-5 TRBV29-1
TGCGCCAGCAGCTTGGTAGGCAGTCTGGGGGCTTCACCCCTCCACTTT CASSLVGSLGASPLHF NA NA TRBJ1-6 TRBV5-1
TGTGCCAGCAGTGCTGAATATAGCAATCAGCCCCGGCATTTT CASSAEYSNQPRHF NA NA TRBJ1-5 TRBV28
TGTGCCAGCAGCCCGGCTGGGTACAATGAGCAGTTCTTC CASSPAGYNEQFF NA NA TRBJ2-1 TRBV7-3
TGTGCCAGCAGCGCCCCCTCCCCAAGGGCTCGCGGGGAGCTGTTTTTT CASSAPSPRARGELFF once NA TRBJ2-2 TRBV9
TGTGCCAGCAGCTTCGGGGGGGGTGGAGAGACCCAGTACTTC CASSFGGGGETQYF NA TRBD2 TRBJ2-5 TRBV11-2
TGTGCCAGCAGCAAAGATGGAGGCGAAAAACTGTTTTTT CASSKDGGEKLFF few NA TRBJ1-4 TRBV21-1
TGTGCCAGCAGCTTAGTGGGAGATTGGGCACCCCTCCACTTT CASSLVGDWAPLHF NA NA TRBJ1-6 TRBV7-9
TGTGCCAGCAGCTACCAACCACTAGCGGGGGGGACCGACGAGCAGTACTTC CASSYQPLAGGTDEQYF NA TRBD2 TRBJ2-7 TRBV7-2
TGTGCCAGCAGCGCGAGTAGTAGCGGGAGCTCCTACAATGAGCAGTTCTTC CASSASSSGSSYNEQFF once TRBD2 TRBJ2-1 TRBV9
TGTGCCAGCAGTCTTAGCGGGGGGGCCGGTGAGACCCAGTACTTC CASSLSGGAGETQYF NA TRBD2 TRBJ2-5 TRBV6-5
TGTGCCAGCAGCCCCCTACGGGTCGGGGCGCCATACTTC CASSPLRVGAPYF NA NA TRBJ2-7 TRBV28
TGTGCCTGGCTTCACGAGCGTGAGCAGTTCTTC CAWLHEREQFF NA NA TRBJ2-1 TRBV30
TGTGCCAGCCGAGGTGTGACCGGGGAGCTGTTTTTT CASRGVTGELFF NA NA TRBJ2-2 TRBV6-5
TGTGCCAGCAGCCGGAGGGGCGCTTTTGAGACCCAGTACTTC CASSRRGAFETQYF once NA TRBJ2-5 TRBV28